This T cell receptor beta chain was recovered during a study of blood T cell repertoires in COVID-19. Study information: Samples taken during acute and convalescent COVID-19 were collected in the United States, Italy and Spain. T cells, B-cell-depleted T cells, or PBMCs supplied cDNA or gDNA.

V gave up 1 base and J gave up 4 bases, with 10 bases separating them. This CDR3 is built from 15 residues. CDR1 and CDR2 from the germline V gene are SGHAT and FQNNGV. As handled by the study authors: It was from reference gene primer amplification that nucleated cell counts were estimated. Sequenced by immunoSEQ multiplex PCR; TCRdb stores in-frame clones only, minus some. V, J and clone size are taken as reported in that table, and D and trimming were inferred from the DNA itself. The sample lists some 200,000 clones, roughly 94% seen once, with about 0.76% in the top ten. Seattle's cohort entered during active infection and was followed longitudinally.

The sequenced sample was peripheral blood. The V and J genes are TRBV11-2 and TRBJ2-2; weak D call: TRBD2 (6 bases). The clonotype originates from a man aged 25 to 45 with COVID-19, enrolled during active disease. CDR3 sequence reads: CASSLVAGTTGELFF. DNA for the CDR3: TGTGCCAGCAGCTTAGTGGCGGGGACCACCGGGGAGCTGTTTTTT.